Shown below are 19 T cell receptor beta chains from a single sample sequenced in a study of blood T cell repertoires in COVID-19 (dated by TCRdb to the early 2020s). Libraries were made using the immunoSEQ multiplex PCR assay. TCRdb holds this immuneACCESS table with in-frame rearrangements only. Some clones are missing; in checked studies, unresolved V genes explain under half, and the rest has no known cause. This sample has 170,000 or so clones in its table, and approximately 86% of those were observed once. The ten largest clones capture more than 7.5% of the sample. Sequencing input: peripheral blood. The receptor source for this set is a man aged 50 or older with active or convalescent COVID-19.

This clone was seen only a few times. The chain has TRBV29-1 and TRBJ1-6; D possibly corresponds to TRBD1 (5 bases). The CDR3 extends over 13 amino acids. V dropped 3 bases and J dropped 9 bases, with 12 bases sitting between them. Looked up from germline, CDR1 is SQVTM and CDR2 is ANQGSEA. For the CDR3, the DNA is TGCAGCGTTGAGCGGGGCGCAGGTTCACCCCTCCACTTT. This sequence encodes CSVERGAGSPLHF.

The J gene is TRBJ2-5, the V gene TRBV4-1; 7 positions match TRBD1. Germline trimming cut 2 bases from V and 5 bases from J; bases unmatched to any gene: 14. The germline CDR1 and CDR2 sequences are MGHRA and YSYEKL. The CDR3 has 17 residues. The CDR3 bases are TGCGCCAGCAGCCAACCCCCTAGAGGGGGCGGCTTGGAGACCCAGTACTTC. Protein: CASSQPPRGGGLETQYF.

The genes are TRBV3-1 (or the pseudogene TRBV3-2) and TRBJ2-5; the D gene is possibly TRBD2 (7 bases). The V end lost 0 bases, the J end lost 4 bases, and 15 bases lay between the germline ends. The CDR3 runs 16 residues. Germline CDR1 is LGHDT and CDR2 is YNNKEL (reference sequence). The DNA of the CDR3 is TGTGCCAGCAGCCAAGATTTGAGGGGGGGGCGAGAGACCCAGTACTTC. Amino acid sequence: CASSQDLRGGRETQYF.

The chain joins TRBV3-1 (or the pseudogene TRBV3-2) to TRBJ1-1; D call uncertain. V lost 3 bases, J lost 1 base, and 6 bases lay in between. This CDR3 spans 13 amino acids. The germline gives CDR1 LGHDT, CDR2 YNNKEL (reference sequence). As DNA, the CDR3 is TGTGCCAGCAGCCACGGTTCGAACACTGAAGCTTTCTTT. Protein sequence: CASSHGSNTEAFF.

Written as DNA, the CDR3 is TGTGCCAGCAGTAGCTCGGACAGGACCTACGAGCAGTACTTC. Its translation is CASSSSDRTYEQYF. The rearrangement uses TRBV28 and TRBJ2-7; 7 nucleotides line up with TRBD1. Looked up from germline, CDR1 is MDHEN and CDR2 is SYDVKM. The CDR3 contains 14 residues. V shed 5 bases, J shed 2 bases, and the junction held 6 bases outside the gene matches.

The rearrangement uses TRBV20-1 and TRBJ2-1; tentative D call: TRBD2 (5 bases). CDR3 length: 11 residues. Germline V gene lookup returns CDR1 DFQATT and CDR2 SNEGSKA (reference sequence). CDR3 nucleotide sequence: TGCAGGTGTGGGAGCTACAATGAGCAGTTCTTC. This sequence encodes CRCGSYNEQFF.

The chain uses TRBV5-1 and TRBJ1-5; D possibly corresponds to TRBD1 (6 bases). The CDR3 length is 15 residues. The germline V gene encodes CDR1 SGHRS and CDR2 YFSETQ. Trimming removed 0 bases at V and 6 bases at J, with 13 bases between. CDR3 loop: CASSLEGDISQPQHF. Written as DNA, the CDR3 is TGCGCCAGCAGCTTGGAGGGGGACATCAGTCAGCCCCAGCATTTT.

The DNA of the CDR3 is TGTGCCAGCAGTGAATTTCGGGGGGGACAACAGCCCCAGCATTTT. Translated: CASSEFRGGQQPQHF. The V call is TRBV2, the J call TRBJ1-5, with D perhaps TRBD1 (6 bases). The CDR3 sequence is 15 residues long. V lost 2 bases to trimming and J lost 7 bases, with 15 bases between them. Germline CDR1 SNHLY, CDR2 FYNNEI.

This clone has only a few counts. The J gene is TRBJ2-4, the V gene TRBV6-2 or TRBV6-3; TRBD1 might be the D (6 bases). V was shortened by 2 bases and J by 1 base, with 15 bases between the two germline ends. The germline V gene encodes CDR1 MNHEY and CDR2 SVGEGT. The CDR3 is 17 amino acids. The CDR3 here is CASSYPQGAFAKNIQYF. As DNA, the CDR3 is TGTGCCAGCAGTTACCCACAGGGAGCCTTTGCCAAAAACATTCAGTACTTC.

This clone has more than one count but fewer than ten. CDR3 loop: CASSLQLEQFF. In nucleotides, the CDR3 is TGCGCCAGCAGCTTACAGCTTGAGCAGTTCTTC. The J gene is TRBJ2-1, the V gene TRBV5-1; D is unclear. Germline V CDR1 and CDR2: SGHRS, YFSETQ. The CDR3 has 11 residues. V gave up 2 bases and J gave up 9 bases, with 6 bases separating them.

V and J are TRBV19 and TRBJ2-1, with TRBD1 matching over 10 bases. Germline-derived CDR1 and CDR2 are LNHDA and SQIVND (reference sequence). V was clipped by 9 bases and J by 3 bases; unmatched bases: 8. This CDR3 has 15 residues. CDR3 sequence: CASKTGQGGYNEQFF. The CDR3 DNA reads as TGTGCCAGCAAGACCGGACAGGGGGGCTACAATGAGCAGTTCTTC.

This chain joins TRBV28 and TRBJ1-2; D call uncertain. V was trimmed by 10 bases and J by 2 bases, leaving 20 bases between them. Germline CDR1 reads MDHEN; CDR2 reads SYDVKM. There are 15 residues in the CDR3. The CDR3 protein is CATPRGPEGNYGYTF. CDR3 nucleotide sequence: TGTGCCACCCCTAGAGGCCCCGAGGGAAACTATGGCTACACCTTC.

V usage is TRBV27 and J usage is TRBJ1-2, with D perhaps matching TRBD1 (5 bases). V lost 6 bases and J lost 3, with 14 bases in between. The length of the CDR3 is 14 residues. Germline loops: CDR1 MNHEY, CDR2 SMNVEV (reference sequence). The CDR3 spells CASRWADRDYGYTF. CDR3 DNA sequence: TGTGCCAGCAGGTGGGCCGACAGAGACTATGGCTACACCTTC.

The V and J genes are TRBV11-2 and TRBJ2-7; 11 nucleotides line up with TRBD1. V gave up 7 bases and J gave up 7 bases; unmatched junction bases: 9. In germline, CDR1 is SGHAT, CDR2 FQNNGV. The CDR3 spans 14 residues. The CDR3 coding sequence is TGTGCCAGCAAACCGGGGACAGGGGGTTGGGAGCAGTACTTC. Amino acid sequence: CASKPGTGGWEQYF.

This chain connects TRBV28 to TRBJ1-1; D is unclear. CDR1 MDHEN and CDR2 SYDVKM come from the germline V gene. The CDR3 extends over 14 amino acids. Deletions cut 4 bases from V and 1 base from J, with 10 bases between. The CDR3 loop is CASSSPASNTEAFF. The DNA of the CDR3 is TGTGCCAGCAGTTCCCCAGCGTCGAACACTGAAGCTTTCTTT.

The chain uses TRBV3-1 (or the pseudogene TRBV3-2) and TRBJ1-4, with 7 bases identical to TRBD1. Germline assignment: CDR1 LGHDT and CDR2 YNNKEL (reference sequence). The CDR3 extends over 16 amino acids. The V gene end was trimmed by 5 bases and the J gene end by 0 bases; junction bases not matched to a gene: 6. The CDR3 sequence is CASSNTGVATNEKLFF. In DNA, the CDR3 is TGTGCCAGCAGCAATACAGGGGTTGCAACTAATGAAAAACTGTTTTTT.

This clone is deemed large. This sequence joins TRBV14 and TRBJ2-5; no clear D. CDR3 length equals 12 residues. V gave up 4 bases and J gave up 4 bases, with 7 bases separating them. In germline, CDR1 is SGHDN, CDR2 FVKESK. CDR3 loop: CASSLLRETQYF. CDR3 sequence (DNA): TGTGCCAGCAGCCTCCTACGAGAGACCCAGTACTTC. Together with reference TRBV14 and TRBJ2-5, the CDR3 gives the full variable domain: EAGVTQFPSHSVIEKGQTVTLRCDPISGHDNLYWYRRVMGKEIKFLLHFVKESKQDESGMPNNRFLAERTGGTYSTLKVQPAELEDSGVYFCASSLLRETQYFGPGTRLLVL.

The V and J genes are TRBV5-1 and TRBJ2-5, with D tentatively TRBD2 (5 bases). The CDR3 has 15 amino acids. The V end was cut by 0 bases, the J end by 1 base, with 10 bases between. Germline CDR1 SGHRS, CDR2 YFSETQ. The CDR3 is CASSLEPGIQETQYF. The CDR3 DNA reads TGCGCCAGCAGCTTGGAACCGGGGATCCAAGAGACCCAGTACTTC.

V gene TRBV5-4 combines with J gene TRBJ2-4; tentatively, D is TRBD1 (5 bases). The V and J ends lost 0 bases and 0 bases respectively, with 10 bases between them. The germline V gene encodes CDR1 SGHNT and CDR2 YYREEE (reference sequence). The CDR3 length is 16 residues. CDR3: CASSLGQLEAKNIQYF. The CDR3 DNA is TGTGCCAGCAGCTTGGGACAGCTAGAAGCCAAAAACATTCAGTACTTC.